These 23 T cell receptor beta chains share one sample of origin, sequenced in a study of PD-1 blockade in mismatch repair-deficient tumors (dated 2017 in TCRdb). Library prep was done by the immunoSEQ multiplex PCR assay. TCRdb retrieved this table from immuneACCESS and kept in-frame rearrangements only. Not all clones are present; in checked studies, unresolved V genes account for under half, and no reason is known for the remainder. The sample contains tens of thousands of clones, 83% of them found a single time. The ten biggest clones cover just over 20% of the sample. Read against the paper, the sample's time point label means: peripheral blood 12 weeks after first pembrolizumab dose. Here the sequenced sample was peripheral blood, taken 12 weeks after starting pembrolizumab. The receptor set was obtained from an adult with mismatch repair-deficient cancer.

J is TRBJ2-1 and V is TRBV11-1, with D uncertain. CDR1 and CDR2 from the germline V gene are SGHAT and FQDESV (reference sequence). With 6 bases removed from V and 1 base from J, the gap between germline ends came to 4 bases. This CDR3 comprises 12 residues. The CDR3 sequence is CASSRSYNEQFF. The CDR3 DNA is TGTGCCAGCAGTCGTTCCTACAATGAGCAGTTCTTC.

The genes are TRBV13 and TRBJ2-3, with 12 bases lining up with TRBD2. The CDR3 runs 15 residues. Germline values: CDR1 PRHDT, CDR2 FYEKMQ (reference sequence). V was pared by 5 bases and J by 6 bases, with 6 bases of the junction left unmatched. The CDR3 DNA reads TGTGCCAGCAGCACCCGGACTAGCGGGGCCGATACGCAGTATTTT. Translating gives CASSTRTSGADTQYF.

V gene TRBV29-1 combines with J gene TRBJ1-5, with 11 bases fitting TRBD1. The germline gives CDR1 SQVTM, CDR2 ANQGSEA. The CDR3 contains 14 residues. Losses at the gene ends were 6 bases for V and 0 bases for J; bases not matched to a gene: 1. The CDR3 sequence is CSVGTGGSNQPQHF. CDR3 in DNA: TGCAGCGTCGGGACAGGGGGTAGCAATCAGCCCCAGCATTTT.

The genes are TRBV28 and TRBJ2-2; 7 nucleotides agree with TRBD1. The CDR3 contains 16 residues. Trimming took 4 bases from V and 5 from J; bases not matched to a gene: 10. Germline CDR1 MDHEN, CDR2 SYDVKM. In DNA, the CDR3 is TGTGCCAGCAGTTCGAGCCGGGCCAGGGGGACCGGGGAGCTGTTTTTT. This codes for CASSSSRARGTGELFF.

This chain uses TRBV6-1 with TRBJ1-1; D not certain. Trimming pared 10 bases from V and 5 bases from J, leaving 11 bases between. Germline CDR1 and CDR2: MNHNS and SASEGT. The length of the CDR3 is 11 residues. DNA of the CDR3: TGTGCCACCGACGGACGTACTGAAGCTTTCTTT. Its translation: CATDGRTEAFF.

This clone was recorded only once. J is TRBJ2-3 and V is TRBV29-1, with D perhaps TRBD1 (6 bases). V lost 6 bases, J lost 2 bases, and 9 bases lay in between. Germline CDR1 and CDR2: SQVTM and ANQGSEA. The CDR3 sequence is 12 residues long. The DNA for the CDR3 is TGCAGCGTGAGGGACACCACAGATACGCAGTATTTT. It is translated as CSVRDTTDTQYF.

V usage is TRBV5-1 and J usage is TRBJ2-2; D is uncertain. Between the trimmed V and J ends, which lost 4 bases and 7 bases, there was a span of 17 bases. The CDR3 has 15 amino acids. The germline gives CDR1 SGHRS, CDR2 YFSETQ. This CDR3 reads CASSLPTAQLGELFF. The CDR3 coding sequence is TGCGCCAGCAGCCTTCCGACGGCTCAGCTCGGGGAGCTGTTTTTT.

The CDR3 DNA follows: TGTGCCAGCAGCTTGGTGGCGCGGACCTACAATGAGCAGTTCTTC. Residues: CASSLVARTYNEQFF. This sequence joins TRBV5-6 and TRBJ2-1, with D unclear. V shed 0 bases and J shed 2 bases, with 9 bases lying between them. Germline V gene sequence: CDR1 SGHDT, CDR2 YYEEEE. The CDR3 runs 15 residues.

This chain connects TRBV21-1 to TRBJ1-1; the D call in the table, TRBD1, was not verified against the DNA. TRBV21-1 is a pseudogene segment. CDR3 length: 14 residues. CDR3: CASSKGTENTEAFF. The CDR3 bases are TGTGCCAGCAGCAAAGGGACAGAGAACACTGAAGCTTTCTTT.

This chain uses TRBV6-1 with TRBJ2-3, with a weak D call TRBD2 (6 bases). The CDR3 has 15 amino acids. From germline, CDR1 is MNHNS and CDR2 SASEGT. Trimming took 4 bases from V and 4 from J, leaving 15 bases between them. CDR3 sequence: CASSARPTGADTQYF. As DNA, the CDR3 is TGTGCCAGCAGTGCCCGTCCAACGGGGGCAGATACGCAGTATTTT.

This clone was seen a few times. V usage is TRBV6-4 and J usage is TRBJ2-3; 11 positions match TRBD2. This CDR3 has 15 residues. Germline CDR1 is MRHNA and CDR2 is SNTAGT. Trimming took 3 bases from V and 2 from J; bases not matched to a gene: 1. The CDR3 region is CASSELAGATDTQYF. The CDR3 DNA follows: TGTGCCAGCAGTGAACTAGCGGGAGCCACAGATACGCAGTATTTT.

The J gene is TRBJ2-5, the V gene TRBV4-1, with D unresolved. V dropped 0 bases and J dropped 5 bases, with 16 bases sitting between them. Germline V CDR1 and CDR2: MGHRA, YSYEKL. The CDR3 consists of 16 residues. The CDR3 is CASSQETFFSRETQYF. The CDR3, as DNA: TGCGCCAGCAGCCAAGAAACTTTTTTCAGTAGGGAGACCCAGTACTTC.

The chain has TRBV7-8 and TRBJ2-7, with no clear D. With 5 bases removed from V and 3 bases from J, the gap between germline ends came to 5 bases. The CDR3 contains 11 residues. The germline V gene has CDR1 SGHVS and CDR2 FQNEAQ. The CDR3 nucleotides read TGTGCCAGCAGCAAAGGCTACGAGCAGTACTTC. Protein: CASSKGYEQYF. Based on the CDR3 plus reference TRBV7-8 and TRBJ2-7, the full variable domain is GAGVSQSPRYKVAKRGQDVALRCDPISGHVSLFWYQQALGQGPEFLTYFQNEAQLDKSGLPSDRFFAERPEGSVSTLKIQRTQQEDSAVYLCASSKGYEQYFGPGTRLTVT.

Here the CDR3 DNA reads TGCGCCAGCAGTGAGTTTGGGGGAGGGCCGGGGGAGCAGTACTTC. It yields the protein CASSEFGGGPGEQYF. This chain connects TRBV10-2 to TRBJ2-7; 7 nucleotides line up with TRBD2. Germline CDR1 reads WSHSY; CDR2 reads SAAADI. The V and J ends lost 1 base and 7 bases, in that order; junction bases with no gene match: 10. The CDR3 is 15 amino acids.

The V and J genes are TRBV7-4 and TRBJ2-1, with D perhaps matching TRBD2 (5 bases). The germline V and J ends were trimmed by 5 bases and 8 bases, with 22 bases remaining between them. The CDR3 length is 16 residues. Per the germline V gene, CDR1 is SGHVT and CDR2 is SQSDAQ. The CDR3 DNA reads TGTGCCAGCAGCGTCAGAACTAGGAGGCTCTGGGATGAGCAGTTCTTC. Amino acid sequence: CASSVRTRRLWDEQFF.

The rearrangement links TRBV5-1 to TRBJ2-7; no reliable D call. This CDR3 spans 14 amino acids. CDR1 and CDR2 from the germline V gene are SGHRS and YFSETQ. Between the trimmed V and J ends, which lost 4 bases and 3 bases, there was a span of 14 bases. The CDR3 DNA sequence: TGCGCCAGCAGCGAGGTGGTGGCACACTACGAGCAGTACTTC. Translated: CASSEVVAHYEQYF.

The genes are TRBV30 and TRBJ2-7; 12 nucleotides line up with TRBD2. V was pared by 4 bases and J by 7 bases, with 17 bases of the junction left unmatched. The germline gives CDR1 GTSNPN, CDR2 SVGIG (reference sequence). The CDR3 extends over 17 amino acids. This CDR3 reads CAWNGYDRLAGDGEQYF. The CDR3 bases are TGTGCCTGGAACGGATATGACCGACTAGCGGGAGATGGGGAGCAGTACTTC.

The chain is built from TRBV19 and TRBJ2-7, with D possibly matching TRBD1 (6 bases). The germline V and J ends were trimmed by 3 bases and 2 bases, with 14 bases remaining between them. Germline-derived CDR1 and CDR2 are LNHDA and SQIVND (reference sequence). The CDR3 consists of 15 residues. CDR3 sequence (DNA): TGTGCCAGTAGTATTGGGGGCCGGGTTACCTACGAGCAGTACTTC. Translating gives CASSIGGRVTYEQYF.

The rearrangement joins TRBV27 to TRBJ1-2; D perhaps matches TRBD1 (5 bases). Trimming left V 4 bases short and J 5 bases short, with 11 bases between. Germline V lookup: CDR1 MNHEY, CDR2 SMNVEV (reference sequence). The CDR3 length is 13 residues. The CDR3 reads CASSSTSGYGYTF. The CDR3 DNA sequence: TGTGCCAGCAGTTCAACCTCAGGGTATGGCTACACCTTC.

The CDR3 protein is CASSFGDTQYF. The CDR3 DNA follows: TGTGCCAGCAGTTTCGGGGATACGCAGTATTTT. This chain connects TRBV27 to TRBJ2-3, with D uncertain. V gave up 3 bases and J gave up 6 bases, with 4 bases separating them. CDR1 is MNHEY and CDR2 is SMNVEV in the germline V gene (reference sequence). CDR3 length equals 11 residues.

This chain uses TRBV12-5 with TRBJ2-3, with 10 bases lining up with TRBD1. Germline CDR1 and CDR2: LGHNT and FRNRAP. V trimming: 5 bases; J trimming: 5 bases; junction bases outside the gene matches: 4. The CDR3 is 14 amino acids. The CDR3 nucleotides are TGTGCTAGTGGTATGGGACAGGGGAGAGATACGCAGTATTTT. It specifies CASGMGQGRDTQYF.

The rearrangement uses TRBV7-9 and TRBJ2-6; unclear D gene. The germline V and J ends were trimmed by 8 bases and 12 bases, with 5 bases remaining between them. CDR1 is SEHNR, CDR2 FQNEAQ, per germline (reference sequence). This CDR3 spans 9 amino acids. The CDR3 loop is CASGTVLTF. The CDR3 DNA sequence: TGTGCCAGCGGCACCGTCCTGACTTTC.

The V call is TRBV10-3, the J call TRBJ2-5; 7 nucleotides match TRBD2. J lost 1 base, V lost 3 bases, and 5 bases had no gene match. Germline values: CDR1 ENHRY, CDR2 SYGVKD. CDR3 length: 15 residues. CDR3 protein: CAISDPGEGQETQYF. CDR3 nucleotide sequence: TGTGCCATCAGTGATCCGGGGGAGGGCCAAGAGACCCAGTACTTC.